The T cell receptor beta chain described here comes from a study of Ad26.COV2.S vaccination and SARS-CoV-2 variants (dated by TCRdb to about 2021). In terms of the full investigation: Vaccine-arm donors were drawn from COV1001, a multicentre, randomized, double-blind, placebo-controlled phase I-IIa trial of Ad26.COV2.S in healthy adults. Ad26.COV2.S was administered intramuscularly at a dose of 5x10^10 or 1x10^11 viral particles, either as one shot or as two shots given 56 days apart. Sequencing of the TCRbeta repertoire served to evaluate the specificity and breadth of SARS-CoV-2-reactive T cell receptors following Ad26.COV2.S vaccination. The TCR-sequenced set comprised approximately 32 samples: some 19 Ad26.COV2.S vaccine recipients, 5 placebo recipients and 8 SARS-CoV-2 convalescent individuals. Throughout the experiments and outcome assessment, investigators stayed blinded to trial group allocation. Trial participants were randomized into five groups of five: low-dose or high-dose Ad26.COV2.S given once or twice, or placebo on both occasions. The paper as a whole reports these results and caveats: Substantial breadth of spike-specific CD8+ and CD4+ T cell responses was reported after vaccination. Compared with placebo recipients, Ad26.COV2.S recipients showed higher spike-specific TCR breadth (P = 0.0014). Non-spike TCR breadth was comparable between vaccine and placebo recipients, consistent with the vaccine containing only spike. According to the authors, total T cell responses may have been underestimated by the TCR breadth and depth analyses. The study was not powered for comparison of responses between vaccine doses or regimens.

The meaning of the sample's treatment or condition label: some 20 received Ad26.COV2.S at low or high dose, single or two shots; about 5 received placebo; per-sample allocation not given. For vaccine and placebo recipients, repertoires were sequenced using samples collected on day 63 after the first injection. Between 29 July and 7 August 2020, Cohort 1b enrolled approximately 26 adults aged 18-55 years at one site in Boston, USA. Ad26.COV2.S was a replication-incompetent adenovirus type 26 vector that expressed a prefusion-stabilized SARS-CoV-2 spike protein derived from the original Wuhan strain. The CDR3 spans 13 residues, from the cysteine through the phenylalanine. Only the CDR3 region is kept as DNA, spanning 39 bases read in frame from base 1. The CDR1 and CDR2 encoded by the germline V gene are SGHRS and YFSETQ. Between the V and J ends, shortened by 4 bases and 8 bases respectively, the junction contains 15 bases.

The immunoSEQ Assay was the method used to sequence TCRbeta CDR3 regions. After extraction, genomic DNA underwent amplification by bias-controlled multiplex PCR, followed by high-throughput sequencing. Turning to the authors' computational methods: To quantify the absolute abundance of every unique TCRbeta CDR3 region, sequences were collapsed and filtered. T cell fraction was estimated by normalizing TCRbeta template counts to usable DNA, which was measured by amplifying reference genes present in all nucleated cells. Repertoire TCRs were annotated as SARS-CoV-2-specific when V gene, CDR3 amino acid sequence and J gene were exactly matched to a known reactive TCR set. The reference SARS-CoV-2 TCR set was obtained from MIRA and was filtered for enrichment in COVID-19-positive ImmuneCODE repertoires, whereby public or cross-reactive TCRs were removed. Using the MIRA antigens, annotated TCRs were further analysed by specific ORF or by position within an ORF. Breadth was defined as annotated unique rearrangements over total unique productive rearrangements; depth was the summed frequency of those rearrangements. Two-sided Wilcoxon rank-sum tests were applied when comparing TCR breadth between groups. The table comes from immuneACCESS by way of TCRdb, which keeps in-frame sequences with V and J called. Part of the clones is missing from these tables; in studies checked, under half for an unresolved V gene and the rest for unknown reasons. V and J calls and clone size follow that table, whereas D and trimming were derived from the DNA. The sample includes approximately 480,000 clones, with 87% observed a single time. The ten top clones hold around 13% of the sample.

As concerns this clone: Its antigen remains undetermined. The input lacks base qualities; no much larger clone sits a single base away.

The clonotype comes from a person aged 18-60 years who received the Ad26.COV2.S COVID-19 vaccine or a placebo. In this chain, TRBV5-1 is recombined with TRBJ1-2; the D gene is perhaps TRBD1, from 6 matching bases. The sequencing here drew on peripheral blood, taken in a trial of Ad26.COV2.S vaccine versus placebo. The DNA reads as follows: TGCGCCAGCAGCCTGGGGGCGTCTAGGGGCTACACCTTC. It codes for CASSLGASRGYTF. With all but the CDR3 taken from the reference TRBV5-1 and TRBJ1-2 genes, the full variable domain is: KAGVTQTPRYLIKTRGQQVTLSCSPISGHRSVSWYQQTPGQGLQFLFEYFSETQRNKGNFPGRFSGRQFSNSRSEMNVSTLELGDSALYLCASSLGASRGYTFGSGTRLTVV.